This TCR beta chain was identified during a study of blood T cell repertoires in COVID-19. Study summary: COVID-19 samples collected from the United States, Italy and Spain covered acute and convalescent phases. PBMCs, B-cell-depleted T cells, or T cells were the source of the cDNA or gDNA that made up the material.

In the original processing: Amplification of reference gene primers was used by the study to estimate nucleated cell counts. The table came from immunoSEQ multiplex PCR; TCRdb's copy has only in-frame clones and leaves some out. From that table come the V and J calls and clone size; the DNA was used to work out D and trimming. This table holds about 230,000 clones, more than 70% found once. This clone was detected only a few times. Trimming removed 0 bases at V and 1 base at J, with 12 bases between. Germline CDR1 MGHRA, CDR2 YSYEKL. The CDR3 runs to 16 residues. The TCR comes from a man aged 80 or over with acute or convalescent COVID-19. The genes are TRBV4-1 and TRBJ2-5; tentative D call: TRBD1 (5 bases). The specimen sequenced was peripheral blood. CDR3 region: CASSQDWVGAQETQYF. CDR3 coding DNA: TGCGCCAGCAGCCAAGATTGGGTAGGGGCCCAAGAGACCCAGTACTTC.